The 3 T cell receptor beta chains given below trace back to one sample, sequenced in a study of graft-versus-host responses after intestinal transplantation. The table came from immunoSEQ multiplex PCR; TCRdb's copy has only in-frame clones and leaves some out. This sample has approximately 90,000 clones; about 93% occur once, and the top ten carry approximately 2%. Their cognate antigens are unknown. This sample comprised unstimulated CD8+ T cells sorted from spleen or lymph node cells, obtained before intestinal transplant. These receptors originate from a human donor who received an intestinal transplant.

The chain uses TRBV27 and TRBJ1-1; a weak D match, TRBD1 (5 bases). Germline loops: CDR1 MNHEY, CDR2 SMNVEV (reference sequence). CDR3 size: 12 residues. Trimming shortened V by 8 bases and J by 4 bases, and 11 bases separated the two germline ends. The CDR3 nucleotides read TGTGCCAGCTCCCGGAGGGGCACTGAAGCTTTCTTT. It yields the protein CASSRRGTEAFF.

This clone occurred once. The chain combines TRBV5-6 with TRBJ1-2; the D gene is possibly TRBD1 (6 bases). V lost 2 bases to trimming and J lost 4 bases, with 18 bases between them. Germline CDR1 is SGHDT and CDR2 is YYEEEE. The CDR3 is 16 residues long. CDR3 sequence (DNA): TGTGCCAGCAGCTTCGACCCAGGGGTCCCTACCTATGGCTACACCTTC. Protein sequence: CASSFDPGVPTYGYTF.

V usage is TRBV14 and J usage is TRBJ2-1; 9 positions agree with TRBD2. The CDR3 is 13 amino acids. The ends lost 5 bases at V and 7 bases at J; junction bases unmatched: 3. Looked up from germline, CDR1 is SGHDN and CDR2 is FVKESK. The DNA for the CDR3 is TGTGCCAGCAGCAAGCGGGGGGTTAATGAGCAGTTCTTC. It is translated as CASSKRGVNEQFF.